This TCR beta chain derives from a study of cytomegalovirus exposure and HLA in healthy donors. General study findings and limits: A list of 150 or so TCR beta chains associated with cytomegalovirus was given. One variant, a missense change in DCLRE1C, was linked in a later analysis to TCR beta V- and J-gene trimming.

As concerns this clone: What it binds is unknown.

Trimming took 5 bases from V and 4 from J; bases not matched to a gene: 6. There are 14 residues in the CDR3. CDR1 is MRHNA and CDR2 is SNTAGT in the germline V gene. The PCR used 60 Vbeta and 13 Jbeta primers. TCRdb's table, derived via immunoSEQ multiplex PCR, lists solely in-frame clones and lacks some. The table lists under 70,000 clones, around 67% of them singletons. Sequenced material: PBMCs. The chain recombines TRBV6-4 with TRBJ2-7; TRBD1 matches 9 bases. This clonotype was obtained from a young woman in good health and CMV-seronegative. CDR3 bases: TGTGCCAGCAGTCCCGGGACAGGGCGGTACGAGCAGTACTTC. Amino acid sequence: CASSPGTGRYEQYF.